This entry lists 30 T cell receptor beta chains sequenced from one sample in a study of follicular helper T cells after annual influenza vaccination. Sequenced by immunoSEQ multiplex PCR; TCRdb stores in-frame clones only, minus some. The sample lists more than 2,500 clones, around 80% occurring once. The time point denotes: 2014-2015 season, 7 days after vaccination. The material sequenced was CXCR5+ CD38- circulating T follicular helper cells from blood, taken 7 days after influenza vaccination. Indicated subset: circulating Tfh, non-naive CD4+CXCR5+PD-1+ (ICOS+CD38+ or ICOS-CD38-). The source of these receptors is an adult who received the influenza vaccine.

This clone was picked up a small number of times. The chain uses TRBV7-2 and TRBJ1-2; D is uncertain. CDR1 is SGHTA and CDR2 is FQGNSA in the germline V gene. The CDR3 spans 14 residues. V was pared by 4 bases and J by 7 bases, with 16 bases between. CDR3 sequence: CASSSVGAASGYTF. CDR3 coding DNA: TGTGCCAGCAGCTCCGTTGGCGCAGCGTCTGGCTACACCTTC.

The J gene is TRBJ2-1, the V gene TRBV18; a possible D gene is TRBD2 (5 bases). V lost 3 bases, J lost 8 bases, and 14 bases lay in between. From germline, CDR1 is KGHSH and CDR2 LQKENI. This CDR3 has 14 residues. The CDR3 region is CASSPPASGYEQFF. CDR3 DNA: TGTGCCAGCTCACCTCCAGCCAGCGGATATGAGCAGTTCTTC.

The chain is built from TRBV11-3 and TRBJ2-6; 7 bases line up with TRBD2. CDR1 and CDR2 (germline): SGHNT, YENEEA. The CDR3 is made up of 15 amino acids. With 5 bases clipped from V and 5 bases from J, the junction kept 6 bases outside the gene matches. The CDR3 here is CASSPDGGRANVLTF. The CDR3 coding sequence is TGTGCCAGCAGCCCCGACGGGGGGAGGGCCAACGTCCTGACTTTC.

The J gene is TRBJ1-2, the V gene TRBV10-3; D might be TRBD1 (5 bases). CDR3 length: 13 residues. V was shortened by 4 bases and J by 6 bases, with 12 bases between the two germline ends. CDR1 is ENHRY and CDR2 is SYGVKD in the germline V gene. The chain's CDR3 is CAISVPGSDGYTF. Here the CDR3 DNA reads TGTGCCATCAGTGTACCAGGGTCTGATGGCTACACCTTC.

J is TRBJ1-2 and V is TRBV5-4; no reliable D call. V lost 7 bases and J lost 4, with 23 bases in between. Germline loops: CDR1 SGHNT, CDR2 YYREEE (reference sequence). The CDR3 is made up of 16 amino acids. The CDR3: CASRVIIPGKTYGYTF. The CDR3 region has the DNA TGTGCCAGCCGCGTAATCATACCAGGAAAGACCTATGGCTACACCTTC.

V is TRBV27 and J is TRBJ2-5; 12 bases fit TRBD2. Germline-derived CDR1 and CDR2 are MNHEY and SMNVEV (reference sequence). This CDR3 is built from 15 residues. V shed 7 bases and J 3 bases; nucleotides not matched to a gene: 6. The CDR3, as DNA: TGTGCCAGCAAGGGGCTAGCGGGGGGGGAAGAGACCCAGTACTTC. Translating it yields CASKGLAGGEETQYF.

The chain is built from TRBV6-1 and TRBJ2-1, with D perhaps given as TRBD1 or TRBD2 (5 bases each). Per the germline V gene, CDR1 is MNHNS and CDR2 is SASEGT. The CDR3 length is 13 residues. The germline V and J ends were trimmed by 4 bases and 9 bases, with 13 bases remaining between them. The chain's CDR3 is CASSAFRDGEQFF. CDR3 in DNA: TGTGCCAGCAGTGCCTTCAGGGACGGTGAGCAGTTCTTC.

The rearrangement joins TRBV27 to TRBJ2-1, with 7 bases aligning to TRBD1. CDR3 length: 15 residues. J lost 0 bases, V lost 6 bases, and 5 bases had no gene match. CDR1 MNHEY and CDR2 SMNVEV come from the germline V gene (reference sequence). Here the CDR3 reads CASRPQGVSYNEQFF. The CDR3 nucleotides are TGTGCCAGCAGACCCCAGGGGGTCTCCTACAATGAGCAGTTCTTC.

J is TRBJ2-3 and V is TRBV4-1; D is uncertain. The V end was cut by 1 base, the J end by 0 bases, with 17 bases between. CDR3 length equals 18 residues. Germline values: CDR1 MGHRA, CDR2 YSYEKL. CDR3 nucleotide sequence: TGCGCCAGCAGCCAAGTCGATGGCAGCCCACTGAGCACAGATACGCAGTATTTT. Translation gives CASSQVDGSPLSTDTQYF.

The chain joins TRBV10-3 to TRBJ1-2, with 9 bases identical to TRBD1. This CDR3 has 13 amino acids. J gave up 8 bases and V 4 bases, and 5 bases lay outside the gene matches. The V gene's germline CDR1 is ENHRY and CDR2 SYGVKD. The CDR3 sequence is CAISVGTGWGYTF. CDR3 bases: TGTGCCATCAGTGTGGGGACAGGGTGGGGCTACACCTTC.

V gene TRBV11-1 combines with J gene TRBJ2-7; 11 bases match TRBD2. Germline values: CDR1 SGHAT, CDR2 FQDESV (reference sequence). The CDR3 length is 15 residues. Losses at the gene ends were 4 bases for V and 2 bases for J; bases not matched to a gene: 4. DNA for the CDR3: TGTGCCAGCAGCTCTACTAGCGGGGGAACCTACGAGCAGTACTTC. Translating gives CASSSTSGGTYEQYF.

This sequence joins TRBV5-1 and TRBJ1-2, with D possibly matching TRBD1 (5 bases). The germline V gene has CDR1 SGHRS and CDR2 YFSETQ. This CDR3 is built from 15 residues. Trimming took 4 bases from V and 8 from J, leaving 21 bases between them. The CDR3 loop reads CASSPGLPKAGGYTF. In DNA form, the CDR3 reads TGCGCCAGCAGCCCGGGACTCCCAAAAGCGGGGGGCTACACCTTC.

The rearrangement joins TRBV18 to TRBJ2-7, with 8 positions matching TRBD1. Trimming cost V 0 bases and J 3 bases; bases outside gene matches: 1. The CDR3 length is 14 residues. Per germline, CDR1 KGHSH and CDR2 LQKENI. The CDR3, as DNA: TGTGCCAGCTCACCACCGGGGACAGGCTACGAGCAGTACTTC. Translation: CASSPPGTGYEQYF.

The chain carries TRBV19 and TRBJ1-1, with a tentative D call TRBD1 (5 bases). V was cut by 5 bases and J by 6 bases, with 19 bases left in between. The CDR3 contains 15 residues. Per germline, CDR1 LNHDA and CDR2 SQIVND (reference sequence). The DNA of the CDR3 is TGTGCCAGTAGTGTTACCGGGACCGATGCGCCTGAAGCTTTCTTT. It specifies CASSVTGTDAPEAFF.

The chain recombines TRBV7-2 with TRBJ1-6; a weak D match, TRBD1 (6 bases). This CDR3 has 13 amino acids. Germline V gene lookup returns CDR1 SGHTA and CDR2 FQGNSA. The V end was cut by 7 bases, the J end by 6 bases, with 10 bases between. Written as DNA, the CDR3 is TGTGCCAGCACCCTGGACAGTAATTCACCCCTCCACTTT. Translation gives CASTLDSNSPLHF.

The rearrangement links TRBV15 to TRBJ1-5; 7 bases map to TRBD1. CDR3 length equals 16 residues. CDR1 LNHNV and CDR2 YYDKDF come from the germline V gene (reference sequence). V was pared by 3 bases and J by 5 bases, with 10 bases of the junction left unmatched. CDR3 residues: CATSSNRQGGHQPQHF. As DNA, the CDR3 is TGTGCCACCAGCAGTAACCGACAGGGCGGTCATCAGCCCCAGCATTTT.

The chain has TRBV11-3 and TRBJ1-1, with TRBD1 matching 12 bases. Germline lookup yields CDR1 SGHNT and CDR2 YENEEA. The CDR3 is made up of 15 amino acids. The V segment lost 7 bases and the J segment 4 bases; nucleotides outside the gene matches: 7. The CDR3 loop reads CASTGQGQGATEAFF. CDR3 DNA: TGTGCCAGCACCGGACAGGGACAGGGGGCCACTGAAGCTTTCTTT.

The chain employs TRBV27 and TRBJ1-1; a weak D match, TRBD1 (5 bases). CDR1 MNHEY and CDR2 SMNVEV come from the germline V gene (reference sequence). The CDR3 has 13 residues. Trimming removed 9 bases from V and 5 bases from J, with 16 bases in between. This CDR3 is CASSGAFLTEAFF. DNA of the CDR3: TGTGCCAGTTCCGGGGCCTTCTTGACTGAAGCTTTCTTT.

The chain employs TRBV4-2 and TRBJ2-2; D remains unclear. The V and J ends lost 1 base and 1 base respectively, with 7 bases between them. This CDR3 is 15 amino acids long. The germline gives CDR1 LGHNA, CDR2 YNFKEQ. The CDR3: CASSQVWGNTGELFF. CDR3 nucleotides: TGTGCCAGCAGCCAAGTCTGGGGGAACACCGGGGAGCTGTTTTTT.

The chain links TRBV4-3 to TRBJ2-7; D may be TRBD1 or TRBD2 (5 bases each). The V end was cut by 0 bases, the J end by 4 bases, with 22 bases between. The CDR3 contains 18 residues. CDR1 is LGHNA, CDR2 YSLEER, per germline. The CDR3 sequence is CASSQDISRGSAPYEQYF. As DNA, the CDR3 is TGCGCCAGCAGCCAAGATATATCCCGGGGCTCAGCCCCATACGAGCAGTACTTC.

As concerns this clone: It is unclear where the CDR3 begins or ends on the DNA, so no DNA is shown, and the CDR3 is as TCRdb lists it. The V gene is TRBV6-6, the J gene TRBJ2-3; the table's D gene call, TRBD1, was not cross checked with the DNA. Termini included, the CDR3 measures 16 amino acids. CDR1 and CDR2 from the germline V gene are MNHNY and SVGAGI (reference sequence). CDR3 residues: CASSLSLDRVGDTQYF.

The chain couples TRBV25-1 to TRBJ2-6; weak D call: TRBD1 (7 bases). The CDR3 consists of 18 residues. Germline values: CDR1 MGHDK, CDR2 SYGVNS. Trimming stripped 6 bases from V and 0 bases from J, with 18 bases between. CDR3 sequence (DNA): TGTGCCAGCAGCGCTCTGCGGGACAGTCTCTCTGGGGCCAACGTCCTGACTTTC. Translating it yields CASSALRDSLSGANVLTF.

This clone appeared a single time. The chain joins TRBV5-5 to TRBJ2-1; TRBD2 might be the D (5 bases). The V gene lost 4 bases and the J gene lost 7 bases, with 18 bases spanning the gap. CDR3 length: 15 amino acids. CDR1 is SGHKS and CDR2 is YYEKEE in the germline V gene (reference sequence). The CDR3 reads CASSLQMRAGNEQFF. The CDR3 DNA is TGTGCCAGCAGCCTCCAGATGAGGGCCGGTAATGAGCAGTTCTTC.

The chain employs TRBV10-3 and TRBJ2-5; TRBD1 matches at 7 bases. CDR3 length equals 13 residues. The J segment lost 5 bases and the V segment lost 7 bases, leaving 7 bases of the junction unmatched. Germline CDR1 reads ENHRY; CDR2 reads SYGVKD. The CDR3 coding sequence is TGTGCCATCACCGGGACAGAGGGGGAGACCCAGTACTTC. This translates into CAITGTEGETQYF.

This sequence joins TRBV5-6 and TRBJ1-2; D unresolved. The CDR3 length is 13 residues. V lost 0 bases and J lost 5, with 8 bases in between. Germline CDR1 and CDR2: SGHDT and YYEEEE. The CDR3 is CASSLEQTYGYTF. The CDR3 DNA follows: TGTGCCAGCAGCTTGGAACAGACTTATGGCTACACCTTC.

The rearrangement uses TRBV10-3 and TRBJ1-1; maybe TRBD1 (5 bases). The CDR3 extends over 14 amino acids. V dropped 7 bases and J dropped 0 bases, with 12 bases sitting between them. Per germline, CDR1 ENHRY and CDR2 SYGVKD. The CDR3 region is CAIKTGEMNTEAFF. The CDR3 DNA reads as TGTGCCATCAAAACAGGCGAAATGAACACTGAAGCTTTCTTT.

The chain couples TRBV18 to TRBJ1-5, with D uncertain. The CDR3 covers 15 residues. Germline V lookup: CDR1 KGHSH, CDR2 LQKENI. Trimming removed 2 bases at V and 8 bases at J, with 16 bases between. The CDR3 region is CASSPFSSEREPQHF. In DNA form, the CDR3 reads TGTGCCAGCTCACCATTTTCGTCCGAGAGGGAGCCCCAGCATTTT.

This clone was found once. J is TRBJ2-6 and V is TRBV9; perhaps TRBD1 as D (6 bases). The CDR3 consists of 15 residues. Germline assignment: CDR1 SGDLS and CDR2 YYNGEE. V was trimmed by 4 bases and J by 4 bases, leaving 12 bases between them. The CDR3 DNA reads TGTGCCAGCAGCCCCCACAGGGCCGGGGCCAACGTCCTGACTTTC. Translated, it gives CASSPHRAGANVLTF.

The CDR3 nucleotides are TGCGCCAGCAGCTTCTCAGGGGTGGACACTGAAGCTTTCTTT. Residues: CASSFSGVDTEAFF. The V call is TRBV5-1, the J call TRBJ1-1, with D perhaps matching TRBD1 (6 bases). V lost 2 bases and J lost 3, with 11 bases in between. From germline, CDR1 is SGHRS and CDR2 YFSETQ. The CDR3 loop spans 14 amino acids.

The chain uses TRBV15 and TRBJ2-7; 7 positions agree with TRBD1. Trimming took 3 bases from V and 2 from J; bases not matched to a gene: 7. The CDR3 spans 15 residues. Looked up from germline, CDR1 is LNHNV and CDR2 is YYDKDF (reference sequence). The CDR3 region is CATSSLRTGPYEQYF. DNA of the CDR3: TGTGCCACCAGCAGTTTAAGGACAGGACCCTACGAGCAGTACTTC.